A selection of T cell receptor beta chains follows, all from one sample in a study of T cells in Graves' hyperthyroidism and ophthalmopathy. TCRdb passed the multiplex PCR reads through MiXCR, listing each CDR3 protein once. The profile shows some 300,000 distinct CDR3 sequences, approximately 18% of them singletons. Sequencing was done on a sample of blood. All receptors derive from a man in his fifties with Graves' ophthalmopathy. Each CDR3 is given with its conserved first and last residue. D genes are given only for firm matches. The size entry is marked missing in some rows and otherwise reads once, few, many or a size class.

size: -
D: TRBD2
J: TRBJ2-3
V: TRBV7-8
DNA: TGTGCCAGCAGCGAAATCACGACTAGCGGGACTAGCACAGATACGCAGTATTTT
CDR3: CASSEITTSGTSTDTQYF

size: few
D: TRBD1
J: TRBJ1-1
V: TRBV7-6
DNA: TGTGCCAGCAGCACAGGACAGGGGGCTATCACTGAAGCTTTCTTT
CDR3: CASSTGQGAITEAFF

size: -
D: -
J: TRBJ2-3
V: TRBV4-1
DNA: TGCGCCAGCAGCCAGAGGGGTAGCGGCACAGATACGCAGTATTTT
CDR3: CASSQRGSGTDTQYF

size: -
D: -
J: TRBJ1-1
V: TRBV5-1
DNA: TGCGCCAGCAGCCCCGGTGGGGGGTTAACTGAAGCTTTCTTT
CDR3: CASSPGGGLTEAFF

size: -
D: -
J: TRBJ2-5
V: TRBV4-2
DNA: TGTGCCAGCAGCCAAGACGGGCAGCAAGAGACCCAGTACTTC
CDR3: CASSQDGQQETQYF

size: many
D: -
J: TRBJ2-5
V: TRBV5-6
DNA: TGTGCCAGCAGCCTCGGACAGCGGGAAGAGACCCAGTACTTC
CDR3: CASSLGQREETQYF

size: many
D: TRBD1
J: TRBJ2-3
V: TRBV7-9
DNA: TGTGCCAGCAGCTTAGGAACAGGGGGTTCGTCTACAGATACGCAGTATTTT
CDR3: CASSLGTGGSSTDTQYF

size: -
D: TRBD1
J: TRBJ2-7
V: TRBV4-1
DNA: TGCGCCAGCAGCCAGAGAGGGGACAGGGAGATTATGGACGAGCAGTACTTC
CDR3: CASSQRGDREIMDEQYF

size: many
D: -
J: TRBJ1-1
V: TRBV20-1
DNA: TGCAGTGCTAGAGAGGGCATTAGACAGGTTACAGAAGCTTTCTTT
CDR3: CSAREGIRQVTEAFF

size: few
D: -
J: TRBJ1-1
V: TRBV18
DNA: TGTGCCAGCTCACCACAGGAGAACACTGAAGCTTTCTTT
CDR3: CASSPQENTEAFF

size: -
D: -
J: TRBJ2-5
V: TRBV5-1
DNA: TGCGCCAGCAGCTTGGGTAGCGACGAGACCCAGTACTTC
CDR3: CASSLGSDETQYF

size: many
D: -
J: TRBJ1-5
V: TRBV28
DNA: TGTGCCAGCAGAGAGGGGGGTAGCAATCAGCCCCAGCATTTT
CDR3: CASREGGSNQPQHF

size: few
D: -
J: TRBJ2-7
V: TRBV6-2/TRBV6-3
DNA: TGTGCCAGCAGTTACGCATTGGAGCAGTACTTC
CDR3: CASSYALEQYF

size: many
D: -
J: TRBJ1-2
V: TRBV7-2
DNA: TGTGCCAGCAGCTTAGAATCCCGAGGGCCCCGCGGTGGCTACACCTTC
CDR3: CASSLESRGPRGGYTF

size: many
D: -
J: TRBJ2-7
V: TRBV20-1
DNA: TGCAGTGCTAGAGATGTCCAGGGATCCTACGAGCAGTACTTC
CDR3: CSARDVQGSYEQYF

size: -
D: TRBD2
J: TRBJ2-5
V: TRBV2
DNA: TGTGCCAGCAGTGTTGAGCTAGCGGGAGGGAGGGAAGAGACCCAGTACTTC
CDR3: CASSVELAGGREETQYF

size: -
D: -
J: TRBJ1-5
V: TRBV20-1
DNA: TGCAGTGCTAGTCAACGAGGTCGCAATCAGCCCCAGCATTTT
CDR3: CSASQRGRNQPQHF

size: many
D: -
J: TRBJ1-5
V: TRBV30
DNA: TGTGCCTGGAGTCACGGAGGGTCTCATAGCAATCAGCCCCAGCATTTT
CDR3: CAWSHGGSHSNQPQHF

size: few
D: TRBD1
J: TRBJ1-4
V: TRBV9
DNA: TGTGCCAGCAGCGTAGGAGGACAGGCTAATGAAAAACTGTTTTTT
CDR3: CASSVGGQANEKLFF

size: -
D: -
J: TRBJ2-5
V: TRBV5-1
DNA: TGCGCCAGCAGCCAAGTCGGGAGGTCTAGGGGGGAGACCCAGTACTTC
CDR3: CASSQVGRSRGETQYF

size: -
D: -
J: TRBJ1-1
V: TRBV19
DNA: TGTGCCAGTAGTCAGGGCCTTGGGGGCACTGAAGCTTTCTTT
CDR3: CASSQGLGGTEAFF

size: -
D: -
J: TRBJ2-1
V: TRBV5-1
DNA: TGCGCCAGCAGCTTGCGGGATTGGAGTGAGCAGTTCTTC
CDR3: CASSLRDWSEQFF

size: few
D: -
J: TRBJ2-7
V: TRBV27
DNA: TGTGCCAGCAGTTTATTTCCAAGGAGTTCCTACGAGCAGTACTTC
CDR3: CASSLFPRSSYEQYF

size: many
D: -
J: TRBJ2-1
V: TRBV3-1
DNA: TGTGCCAGCAGCCAAGATTGGGGGGACTTTAGCTCCTACAATGAGCAGTTCTTC
CDR3: CASSQDWGDFSSYNEQFF

size: -
D: -
J: TRBJ1-3
V: TRBV6-1
DNA: TGTGCCAGCAGCACAGTGTCTAGAGGAAACACCATATATTTT
CDR3: CASSTVSRGNTIYF

size: few
D: TRBD2
J: TRBJ2-3
V: TRBV20-1
DNA: TGCAGTCCTGGACTAGCGGGAGGCACAGATACGCAGTATTTT
CDR3: CSPGLAGGTDTQYF

size: -
D: -
J: TRBJ2-1
V: TRBV27
DNA: TGTGCCAGCAGTTTAGGGGGACGGAACGCTAACTTCTACAATGAGCAGTTCTTC
CDR3: CASSLGGRNANFYNEQFF

size: -
D: -
J: TRBJ2-2
V: TRBV7-7
DNA: TGTGCTAGCAGCTTAGGAGTAGGTCAGGCCGCCACCGGGGAGCTGTTTTTT
CDR3: CASSLGVGQAATGELFF

size: -
D: TRBD1
J: TRBJ2-6
V: TRBV7-2
DNA: TGTGCCAGCAGCGCAAATCGACAGGGGAATCCTGGGGCCAACGTCCTGACTTTC
CDR3: CASSANRQGNPGANVLTF

size: few
D: -
J: TRBJ2-5
V: TRBV15
DNA: TGTGCCACCAGCAGAAGTCAGGGAGAGACCCAGTACTTC
CDR3: CATSRSQGETQYF

size: -
D: TRBD2
J: TRBJ2-4
V: TRBV28
DNA: TGTGCCAGCAGGGAGCTCGGACTAGCGGGAGCCAAAAACATTCAGTACTTC
CDR3: CASRELGLAGAKNIQYF

size: -
D: TRBD2
J: TRBJ2-7
V: TRBV6-1
DNA: TGTGCCAGCGAAAGCGGGAGGGAACCCTACGAGCAGTACTTC
CDR3: CASESGREPYEQYF

size: many
D: TRBD1
J: TRBJ1-5
V: TRBV20-1
DNA: TGCAGTGCTAGAGAAAAGATCCGGGACAGGGGAGCACAGCCCCAGCATTTT
CDR3: CSAREKIRDRGAQPQHF

size: few
D: -
J: TRBJ2-1
V: TRBV4-2
DNA: TGTGCCAGCAGCCAATATCCCGGGGCAGCCCCCTACAATGAGCAGTTCTTC
CDR3: CASSQYPGAAPYNEQFF

size: -
D: TRBD2
J: TRBJ2-5
V: TRBV10-2
DNA: TGCGCCAGCACCGAATGGACTAGCGGGAGGGCCTCAGAGACCCAGTACTTC
CDR3: CASTEWTSGRASETQYF

size: few
D: TRBD1
J: TRBJ2-5
V: TRBV12-3/TRBV12-4
DNA: TGTGCCAGCAGCTCGGACAGGGGTGAGACCCAGTACTTC
CDR3: CASSSDRGETQYF

size: -
D: TRBD1
J: TRBJ2-7
V: TRBV12-3/TRBV12-4
DNA: TGTGCCAGCAGTTTAGCGTGGACAGGGGGTTCTCTCTACGAGCAGTACTTC
CDR3: CASSLAWTGGSLYEQYF

size: -
D: -
J: TRBJ2-1
V: TRBV30
DNA: TGTGCCTGGATCCTGAAGGCGGGTGAGCAGTTCTTC
CDR3: CAWILKAGEQFF

size: few
D: -
J: TRBJ2-2
V: TRBV10-3
DNA: TGTGCCACCCGACTAGTCTCTGGCGGGGAGCTGTTTTTT
CDR3: CATRLVSGGELFF

size: few
D: TRBD1
J: TRBJ2-4
V: TRBV24-1
DNA: TGTGCCACCGAAGGGGGCGAGGACAAAAACATTCAGTACTTC
CDR3: CATEGGEDKNIQYF

size: -
D: TRBD2
J: TRBJ2-3
V: TRBV15
DNA: TGTGCCACCAGCACGCGACTAGCCCCACACACAGATACGCAGTATTTT
CDR3: CATSTRLAPHTDTQYF

size: few
D: TRBD1
J: TRBJ2-2
V: TRBV28
DNA: TGTGCCAGCAGTTTGTACAGGGGTACCGGGGAGCTGTTTTTT
CDR3: CASSLYRGTGELFF

size: -
D: -
J: TRBJ2-7
V: TRBV29-1
DNA: TGCAGCGTTGAAGGTCTATCTGTCTACGAGCAGTACTTC
CDR3: CSVEGLSVYEQYF

size: -
D: -
J: TRBJ2-7
V: TRBV10-1
DNA: TGCGTTACCTCCGGGCCGGGGGAGCAGTACTTC
CDR3: CVTSGPGEQYF

size: -
D: -
J: TRBJ2-5
V: TRBV7-3
DNA: TGTGCCAGCAGCCCCTTTAGAGGAGAGACCCAGTACTTC
CDR3: CASSPFRGETQYF

size: many
D: -
J: TRBJ2-3
V: TRBV11-3
DNA: TGTGCCAGCAGCTCCTCGAGCGGAGGAGTCACAGATACGCAGTATTTT
CDR3: CASSSSSGGVTDTQYF

size: many
D: -
J: TRBJ1-6
V: TRBV5-1
DNA: TGCGCCAGCAGCTCCGACGGGCGGGCGAACTCACCCCTCCACTTT
CDR3: CASSSDGRANSPLHF

size: few
D: TRBD1
J: TRBJ2-1
V: TRBV28
DNA: TGTGCCAGCAGTGGGACAGGGCCTGATGAGCAGTTCTTC
CDR3: CASSGTGPDEQFF

size: -
D: TRBD1
J: TRBJ2-5
V: TRBV3-1
DNA: TGTGCCAGCAGCCCCGCGACCGGGACAGTCCAAGAGACCCAGTACTTC
CDR3: CASSPATGTVQETQYF

size: few
D: TRBD2
J: TRBJ2-1
V: TRBV11-3
DNA: TGTGCCAGCAGTAAGCGGGAGGGCCTTGAGCAGTTCTTC
CDR3: CASSKREGLEQFF

size: few
D: -
J: TRBJ2-3
V: TRBV7-2
DNA: TGTGCCAGCAGCTTACGGGCGAGCACAGATACGCAGTATTTT
CDR3: CASSLRASTDTQYF

size: -
D: TRBD1
J: TRBJ1-2
V: TRBV12-3/TRBV12-4
DNA: TGTGCCAGCGCGGACAGGGGCAACTATGGCTACACCTTC
CDR3: CASADRGNYGYTF

size: -
D: -
J: TRBJ2-7
V: TRBV20-1
DNA: TGCAGTGCTCCGGGGGCGGGACATGACTACGAGCAGTACTTC
CDR3: CSAPGAGHDYEQYF

size: many
D: -
J: TRBJ2-3
V: TRBV11-3
DNA: TGTGCCAGCAGCTTAGGGGTGAAGGGCACAGATACGCAGTATTTT
CDR3: CASSLGVKGTDTQYF